The 27 T cell receptor beta chains below all came from one sample that was sequenced in a study of vaccination and CD4 T cells after COVID-19. The Oncomine TCR Beta short-read assay was applied to DNA of cultured CD4+ T cells. TCRdb itself ran the PCR reads through MiXCR, one entry per CDR3 protein. The sample includes about 16,000 distinct CDR3 sequences, more than 45% of them seen just once. Treatment of the sample: approximately nine-day PBMC culture with coronavirus spike peptide pools or control peptides (ViraFEST assay). These TCRs' antigens remain unknown. Material for sequencing was CD4+ T cells from blood, cultured in vitro. These receptors were collected from a human donor who had recovered from COVID-19.

The V and J genes are TRBV20-1 and TRBJ2-5; D gene uncertain. The ends were cut back, 0 bases at V and 0 bases at J, with 11 bases in the middle. Germline loops: CDR1 DFQATT, CDR2 SNEGSKA (reference sequence). The CDR3 spans 15 residues. The CDR3 DNA is TGCAGTGCTAGAGATTGGGCGAACAACCAAGAGACCCAGTACTTC. Translating it yields CSARDWANNQETQYF.

The rearrangement joins TRBV15 to TRBJ1-1; perhaps TRBD1 as D (5 bases). V lost 0 bases and J 8 bases, leaving 7 bases between the germline ends. The CDR3 has 12 amino acids. Germline CDR1 LNHNV, CDR2 YYDKDF (reference sequence). CDR3 amino acids: CATSRDEGEAFF. CDR3 nucleotides: TGTGCCACCAGCAGAGATGAGGGGGAAGCTTTCTTT.

The CDR3: CAISESGTSGRATETQYF. CDR3 coding DNA: TGTGCCATCAGTGAGTCGGGGACTAGCGGGAGGGCCACAGAGACCCAGTACTTC. The chain combines TRBV10-3 with TRBJ2-5, with 16 bases that match TRBD2. CDR3 size: 18 residues. Germline V gives CDR1 ENHRY, CDR2 SYGVKD. The trim removed 0 bases at V and 4 bases at J, leaving 5 bases unmatched.

This sequence joins TRBV11-2 and TRBJ2-5; D is tentatively TRBD1 or TRBD2 (6 bases each). Between the trimmed V and J ends, which lost 5 bases and 5 bases, there was a span of 12 bases. This CDR3 has 13 residues. Germline lookup yields CDR1 SGHAT and CDR2 FQNNGV. CDR3 sequence: CASSIGGDETQYF. The CDR3 nucleotides are TGTGCCAGCAGCATCGGGGGCGACGAGACCCAGTACTTC.

The chain is built from TRBV28 and TRBJ2-1; 9 positions match TRBD2. Per germline, CDR1 MDHEN and CDR2 SYDVKM. The CDR3 runs to 17 residues. V shed 5 bases and J 7 bases; nucleotides not matched to a gene: 15. The CDR3 DNA sequence: TGTGCCAGCAGTATAGAACCTAGCGGGAACCTCGGGAATGAGCAGTTCTTC. It translates to CASSIEPSGNLGNEQFF.

The V gene is TRBV7-3, the J gene TRBJ2-1, with D tentatively TRBD1 (5 bases). Germline CDR1 is SGHTA and CDR2 is FQGTGA. The CDR3 has 12 amino acids. Trimming shortened V by 4 bases and J by 5 bases, and 6 bases separated the two germline ends. This chain's CDR3 is CASSSQDNEQFF. In DNA, the CDR3 is TGTGCCAGCAGCTCACAGGACAATGAGCAGTTCTTC.

This chain uses TRBV20-1 with TRBJ2-2; the D is unclear. The CDR3 is 13 amino acids. Per germline, CDR1 DFQATT and CDR2 SNEGSKA (reference sequence). The ends were cut back, 6 bases at V and 3 bases at J, with 11 bases in the middle. CDR3 sequence reads: CSARRDYTGELFF. CDR3 coding DNA: TGCAGTGCGCGCCGCGACTACACCGGGGAGCTGTTTTTT.

V gene TRBV7-6 combines with J gene TRBJ1-6, with TRBD1 as a possible D gene (5 bases). V was cut by 5 bases and J by 10 bases, with 18 bases left in between. CDR3 length equals 15 residues. Germline V gene sequence: CDR1 SGHVS, CDR2 FNYEAQ. The CDR3 region is CASSDRPGGRSPLHF. For the CDR3, the DNA is TGTGCCAGCAGCGACCGACCCGGGGGGAGGTCACCCCTCCACTTT.

The chain is built from TRBV28 and TRBJ1-6; D uncertain. The CDR3 is made up of 12 amino acids. The germline gives CDR1 MDHEN, CDR2 SYDVKM. Deletions cut 6 bases from V and 7 bases from J, with 7 bases between. The CDR3 region has the DNA TGTGCCAGCAGACAGACGAATTCACCCCTCCACTTT. Translated, it gives CASRQTNSPLHF.

The gene calls are TRBV9 and TRBJ2-2; 10 bases agree with TRBD1. With 2 bases clipped from V and 5 bases from J, the junction kept 3 bases outside the gene matches. This CDR3 is built from 15 residues. CDR1 and CDR2 from the germline V gene are SGDLS and YYNGEE. The CDR3 DNA is TGTGCCAGCAGCGTTTCGGGACAGGGGACCGGGGAGCTGTTTTTT. Protein sequence: CASSVSGQGTGELFF.

This clonotype has more than one count but fewer than ten. This chain links TRBV19 with TRBJ1-1, with unresolved D. V lost 2 bases and J lost 1, with 8 bases in between. CDR1 is LNHDA and CDR2 is SQIVND in the germline V gene (reference sequence). The CDR3 loop spans 14 amino acids. CDR3: CASSINGQNTEAFF. CDR3 in DNA: TGTGCCAGTAGTATAAATGGGCAGAACACTGAAGCTTTCTTT.

The chain carries TRBV20-1 and TRBJ2-5, with 7 bases identical to TRBD2. Germline CDR1 reads DFQATT; CDR2 reads SNEGSKA (reference sequence). This CDR3 region has 14 residues. V lost 5 bases and J lost 5; bases outside the gene matches: 11. The CDR3 loop reads CSAPPGGSGETQYF. The CDR3 coding sequence is TGCAGTGCTCCGCCGGGCGGGAGTGGGGAGACCCAGTACTTC.

The chain combines TRBV21-1 with TRBJ1-6. TRBV21-1 is noted as a pseudogene. The CDR3 length is 14 residues. The DNA for the CDR3 is TGTGCCAGCAGCAAAAATCGGAAAGGTTCACCCCTCCACTTT. It encodes CASSKNRKGSPLHF.

J is TRBJ1-1 and V is TRBV18; TRBD1 aligns across 7 bases. The CDR3 loop spans 15 amino acids. With V trimmed by 1 base and J by 0 bases, 2 bases remained unmatched. The germline V gene has CDR1 KGHSH and CDR2 LQKENI. CDR3 amino acids: CASSPQGGLNTEAFF. The CDR3 coding sequence is TGTGCCAGCTCACCACAAGGGGGCCTGAACACTGAAGCTTTCTTT.

The chain is built from TRBV30 and TRBJ2-3; D is uncertain. The CDR3 runs 11 residues. Trimming cost V 2 bases and J 5 bases, with 5 bases left between them. Germline values: CDR1 GTSNPN, CDR2 SVGIG (reference sequence). This chain's CDR3 is CAWSSGDTQYF. The CDR3 DNA is TGTGCCTGGAGTTCGGGAGATACGCAGTATTTT.

The chain links TRBV19 to TRBJ1-1; TRBD1 matches at 10 bases. Germline values: CDR1 LNHDA, CDR2 SQIVND (reference sequence). The CDR3 loop spans 16 amino acids. The junction had 9 bases not matched to a gene; V was cut back by 7 bases and J by 1 base. The CDR3 is CASKGAWDRGNTEAFF. The DNA of the CDR3 is TGTGCCAGTAAGGGCGCCTGGGACAGGGGGAACACTGAAGCTTTCTTT.

This clonotype was counted only a few times. The rearrangement links TRBV11-1 to TRBJ2-5, with 7 bases matching TRBD2. Per germline, CDR1 SGHAT and CDR2 FQDESV (reference sequence). This CDR3 is built from 16 residues. J lost 2 bases, V lost 5 bases, and 11 bases had no gene match. CDR3 protein: CASSLRAGKFQETQYF. For the CDR3, the DNA is TGTGCCAGCAGCCTCCGAGCGGGGAAGTTTCAAGAGACCCAGTACTTC.

The V call is TRBV3-1, the J call TRBJ1-2; tentatively, D is TRBD1 (5 bases). The germline gives CDR1 LGHDT, CDR2 YNNKEL (reference sequence). The V gene lost 9 bases and the J gene lost 4 bases, with 18 bases spanning the gap. This CDR3 is built from 14 residues. CDR3 amino acids: CASEGLQEPYGYTF. DNA of the CDR3: TGTGCCAGTGAAGGACTACAGGAACCCTATGGCTACACCTTC.

The sample holds a few counts of this clonotype. The CDR3 region has the DNA TGTGCTAGTGGGACCCCCCTGTTGAGCAATCAGCCCCAGCATTTT. Its translation is CASGTPLLSNQPQHF. The chain joins TRBV12-5 to TRBJ1-5; D gene unclear. CDR3 size: 15 residues. Germline V gives CDR1 LGHNT, CDR2 FRNRAP. Trimming stripped 6 bases from V and 1 base from J, with 13 bases between.

This clonotype has only one observation. The chain joins TRBV28 to TRBJ1-6, with TRBD1 matching 8 bases. Looked up from germline, CDR1 is MDHEN and CDR2 is SYDVKM. The CDR3 has 15 amino acids. The V and J ends lost 6 bases and 9 bases, in that order; junction bases with no gene match: 10. This CDR3 reads CASRIQGAGGSPLHF. CDR3 coding DNA: TGTGCCAGCAGGATCCAGGGGGCAGGTGGTTCACCCCTCCACTTT.

By share, this clonotype counts as medium-sized (0.01 to 0.1%). The chain links TRBV30 to TRBJ2-3; 7 nucleotides align to TRBD2. Germline trimming cut 1 base from V and 5 bases from J; bases unmatched to any gene: 6. Germline lookup yields CDR1 GTSNPN and CDR2 SVGIG (reference sequence). The CDR3 is made up of 14 amino acids. CDR3 bases: TGTGCCTGGAGTGGGGGCGGGAGAAGAGATACGCAGTATTTT. It codes for CAWSGGGRRDTQYF.

The chain joins TRBV7-9 to TRBJ1-3; D uncertain. Germline V gives CDR1 SEHNR, CDR2 FQNEAQ (reference sequence). The CDR3 has 15 residues. V was trimmed by 6 bases and J by 0 bases, leaving 12 bases between them. CDR3 residues: CASRSPGNSGNTIYF. For the CDR3, the DNA is TGTGCCAGCAGATCCCCGGGCAACTCTGGAAACACCATATATTTT.

The V gene is TRBV18, the J gene TRBJ2-5; the D is unclear. The CDR3 spans 11 residues. Germline lookup yields CDR1 KGHSH and CDR2 LQKENI. Trimming cost V 2 bases and J 4 bases, with 2 bases left between them. The CDR3 sequence: CASSPGETQYF. The DNA for the CDR3 is TGTGCCAGCTCACCAGGAGAGACCCAGTACTTC. The full variable domain, completed using reference TRBV18 and TRBJ2-5, is NAGVMQNPRHLVRRRGQEARLRCSPMKGHSHVYWYRQLPEEGLKFMVYLQKENIIDESGMPKERFSAEFPKEGPSILRIQQVVRGDSAAYFCASSPGETQYFGPGTRLLVL.

The chain recombines TRBV5-1 with TRBJ2-5; TRBD1 matches 8 bases. The length of the CDR3 is 14 residues. The germline V gene has CDR1 SGHRS and CDR2 YFSETQ. Trimming removed 4 bases from V and 2 bases from J; junction bases left unmatched: 4. The CDR3 nucleotides read TGCGCCAGCAGCCAACGGACAGGGCAAGAGACCCAGTACTTC. This codes for CASSQRTGQETQYF. Supplemented by reference TRBV5-1 and TRBJ2-5, the full variable domain reads KAGVTQTPRYLIKTRGQQVTLSCSPISGHRSVSWYQQTPGQGLQFLFEYFSETQRNKGNFPGRFSGRQFSNSRSEMNVSTLELGDSALYLCASSQRTGQETQYFGPGTRLLVL.

This chain uses TRBV6-1 with TRBJ1-5; D might be TRBD1 (5 bases). CDR1 is MNHNS, CDR2 SASEGT, per germline. V shed 1 base and J shed 8 bases, with 21 bases lying between them. This CDR3 region has 17 residues. The CDR3 coding sequence is TGTGCCAGCAGTGAAGAGGTGACCCATGGGGCCTATGAGCCCCAGCATTTT. Translation: CASSEEVTHGAYEPQHF.

This rearrangement joins TRBV20-1 to TRBJ2-7; 9 bases align to TRBD1. The length of the CDR3 is 13 residues. From germline, CDR1 is DFQATT and CDR2 SNEGSKA (reference sequence). The trim removed 3 bases at V and 9 bases at J, leaving 9 bases unmatched. The CDR3 here is CSARDRGPLRQYF. The CDR3, as DNA: TGCAGTGCTAGGGACAGGGGACCCCTAAGGCAGTACTTC.

The chain links TRBV2 to TRBJ2-3, with TRBD1 identical over 7 bases. The V gene's germline CDR1 is SNHLY and CDR2 FYNNEI. The CDR3 has 13 residues. V lost 6 bases, J lost 5 bases, and 5 bases stayed unmatched. The CDR3 DNA reads TGTGCCAGCAGCCTCAACAGGGGAGATACGCAGTATTTT. Translating gives CASSLNRGDTQYF. Drawing the rest from reference TRBV2 and TRBJ2-3, the complete variable domain is EPEVTQTPSHQVTQMGQEVILRCVPISNHLYFYWYRQILGQKVEFLVSFYNNEISEKSEIFDDQFSVERPDGSNFTLKIRSTKLEDSAMYFCASSLNRGDTQYFGPGTRLTVL.